This TCR beta chain comes out of a study of blood T cell repertoires in COVID-19. As for the study in general: Sources were T cells, B-cell-depleted T cells, or PBMCs; the material itself was cDNA or gDNA.

The CDR3 has 15 residues. CDR1 is SGHDT, CDR2 YYEEEE, per germline. The junction had 15 bases not matched to a gene; V was cut back by 5 bases and J by 13 bases. Measured with immunoSEQ multiplex PCR; TCRdb has only the in-frame clones, and not every one. Among 250,000 or so clones, approximately 89% were seen once, and the ten largest hold about 8.8%. The rearrangement uses TRBV5-6 and TRBJ2-2; TRBD1 aligns across 9 bases. The sequence came from a middle-aged man with active or convalescent COVID-19. The sample comprised peripheral blood. CDR3 loop: CASSRPGQGGSLLFF. The CDR3 DNA follows: TGTGCCAGCAGTCGGCCGGGACAGGGAGGGTCTTTGCTGTTTTTT.